This T cell receptor beta chain derives from a study of beta chain features in type 1 diabetes. The CDR3 sequence is 23 residues long. The V and J ends lost 4 bases and 2 bases, in that order; junction bases with no gene match: 25. CDR1 is SGDLS, CDR2 YYNGEE, per germline. Note on this clone: The target antigen is unknown.

Every bit of the isolated RNA underwent reverse transcription, so sequencing read expressed TCRB transcripts. Clones were read by immunoSEQ multiplex PCR, and TCRdb kept only the in-frame ones, dropping some. The sample shows tens of thousands of clones, roughly 34% of them seen only once. Study outcomes and limitations: Across patients, naive, central memory and Treg TCRB repertoires exhibited apparently greater similarity than was observed across healthy donors. Patients and controls would share equally any PCR tilt toward shorter templates. Among type 1 diabetes patients, VDJ junctions had fewer insertions and more deletions. TCRB rearrangement may or may not be influenced by HLA type; here this remained unresolved.

The clonotype was recovered from a woman aged 18-35 years in good health. V is TRBV9 and J is TRBJ2-5, with TRBD2 matching 14 bases. Source material: stem cell memory CD4+ T cells from blood. The CDR3 reads CASSTPGQVNSGTSGSVQETQYF. As DNA, the CDR3 is TGTGCCAGCAGCACACCGGGACAGGTGAATTCCGGGACTAGCGGGAGCGTTCAAGAGACCCAGTACTTC.